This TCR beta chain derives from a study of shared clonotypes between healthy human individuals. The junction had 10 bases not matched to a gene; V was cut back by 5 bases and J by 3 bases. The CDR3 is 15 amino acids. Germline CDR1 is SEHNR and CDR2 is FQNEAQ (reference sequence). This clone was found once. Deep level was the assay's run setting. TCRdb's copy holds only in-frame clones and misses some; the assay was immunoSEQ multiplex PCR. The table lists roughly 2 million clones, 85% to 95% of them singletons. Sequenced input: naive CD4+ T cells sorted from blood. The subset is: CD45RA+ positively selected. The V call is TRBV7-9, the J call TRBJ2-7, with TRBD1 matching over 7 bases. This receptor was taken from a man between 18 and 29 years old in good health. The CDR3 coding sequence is TGTGCCAGCAGCGCGCGACAGGGTTCGGGCTACGAGCAGTACTTC. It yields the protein CASSARQGSGYEQYF.